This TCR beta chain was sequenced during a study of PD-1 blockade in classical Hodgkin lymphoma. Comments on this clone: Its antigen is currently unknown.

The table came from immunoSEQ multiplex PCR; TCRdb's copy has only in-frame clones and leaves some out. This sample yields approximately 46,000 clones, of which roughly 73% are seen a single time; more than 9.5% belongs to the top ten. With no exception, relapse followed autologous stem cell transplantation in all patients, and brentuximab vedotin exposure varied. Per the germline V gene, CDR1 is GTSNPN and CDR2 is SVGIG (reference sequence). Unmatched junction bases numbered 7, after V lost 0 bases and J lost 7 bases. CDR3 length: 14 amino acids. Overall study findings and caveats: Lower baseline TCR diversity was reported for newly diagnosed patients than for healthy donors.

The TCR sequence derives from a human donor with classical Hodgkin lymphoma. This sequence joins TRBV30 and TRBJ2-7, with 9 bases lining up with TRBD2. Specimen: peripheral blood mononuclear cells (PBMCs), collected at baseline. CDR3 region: CAWSVSSGVWEQYF. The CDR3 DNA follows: TGTGCCTGGAGTGTATCTAGCGGGGTTTGGGAGCAGTACTTC.